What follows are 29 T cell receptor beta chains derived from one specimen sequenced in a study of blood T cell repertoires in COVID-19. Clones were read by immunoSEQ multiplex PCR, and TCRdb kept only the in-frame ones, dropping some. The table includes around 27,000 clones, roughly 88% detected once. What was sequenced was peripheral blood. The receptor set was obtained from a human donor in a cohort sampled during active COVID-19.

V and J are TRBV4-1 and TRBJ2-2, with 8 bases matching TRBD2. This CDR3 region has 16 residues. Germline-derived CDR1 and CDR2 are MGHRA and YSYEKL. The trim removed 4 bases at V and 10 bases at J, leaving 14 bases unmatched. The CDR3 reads CASSPAGRGGDVELFF. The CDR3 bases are TGCGCCAGCAGCCCGGCTGGCCGGGGGGGGGACGTGGAGCTGTTTTTT.

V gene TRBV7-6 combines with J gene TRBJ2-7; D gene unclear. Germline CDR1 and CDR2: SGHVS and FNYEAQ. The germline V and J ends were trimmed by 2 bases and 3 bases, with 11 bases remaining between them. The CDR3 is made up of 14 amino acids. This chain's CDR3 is CASSLNTAFYEQYF. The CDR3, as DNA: TGTGCCAGCAGCTTAAATACAGCCTTCTACGAGCAGTACTTC.

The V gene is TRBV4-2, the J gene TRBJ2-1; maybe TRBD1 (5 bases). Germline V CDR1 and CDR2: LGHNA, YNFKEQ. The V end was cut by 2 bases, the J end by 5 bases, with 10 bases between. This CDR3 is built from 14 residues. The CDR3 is CASSQSQGNNEQFF. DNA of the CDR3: TGTGCCAGCAGCCAATCTCAGGGAAACAATGAGCAGTTCTTC.

The CDR3 DNA reads as TGTGCCAGCATTGGGACAGGGGTATACGAGCAGTACTTC. Translated, it gives CASIGTGVYEQYF. The chain links TRBV28 to TRBJ2-7, with 10 bases fitting TRBD1. The germline V gene has CDR1 MDHEN and CDR2 SYDVKM. V lost 7 bases and J lost 4; bases outside the gene matches: 4. The CDR3 sequence is 13 residues long.

The chain's CDR3 is CASSWVAGGRYEQFF. The CDR3 nucleotides read TGTGCCAGCAGTTGGGTAGCGGGGGGGCGGTATGAGCAGTTCTTC. The gene calls are TRBV27 and TRBJ2-1, with 11 bases lining up with TRBD2. The V gene's germline CDR1 is MNHEY and CDR2 SMNVEV (reference sequence). Germline trimming cut 4 bases from V and 8 bases from J; bases unmatched to any gene: 7. CDR3 length: 15 residues.

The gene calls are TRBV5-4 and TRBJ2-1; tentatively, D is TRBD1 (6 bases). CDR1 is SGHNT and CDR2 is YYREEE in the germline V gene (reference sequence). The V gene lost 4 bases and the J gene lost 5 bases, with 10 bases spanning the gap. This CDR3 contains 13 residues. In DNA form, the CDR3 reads TGTGCCAGCAGCCAGGGACACAACAATGAGCAGTTCTTC. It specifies CASSQGHNNEQFF.

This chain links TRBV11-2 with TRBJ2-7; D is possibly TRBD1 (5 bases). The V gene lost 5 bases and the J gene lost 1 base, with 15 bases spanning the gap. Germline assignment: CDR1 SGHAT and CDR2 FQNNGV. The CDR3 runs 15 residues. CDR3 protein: CASSATGLGSYEQYF. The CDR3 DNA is TGTGCCAGCAGCGCCACAGGATTGGGGTCCTACGAGCAGTACTTC.

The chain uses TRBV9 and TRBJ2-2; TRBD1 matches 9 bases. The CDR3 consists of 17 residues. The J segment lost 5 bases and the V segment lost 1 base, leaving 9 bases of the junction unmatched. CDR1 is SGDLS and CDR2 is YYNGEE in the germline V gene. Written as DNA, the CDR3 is TGTGCCAGCAGCGTATTCTATGGGACAGGGCGGACCGGGGAGCTGTTTTTT. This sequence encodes CASSVFYGTGRTGELFF.

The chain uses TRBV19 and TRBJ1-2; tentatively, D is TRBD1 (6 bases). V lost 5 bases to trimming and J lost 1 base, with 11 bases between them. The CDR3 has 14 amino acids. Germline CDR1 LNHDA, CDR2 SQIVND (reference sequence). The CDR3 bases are TGTGCCAGTAGTCCGGCAGGGGTTAACTATGGCTACACCTTC. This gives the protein CASSPAGVNYGYTF.

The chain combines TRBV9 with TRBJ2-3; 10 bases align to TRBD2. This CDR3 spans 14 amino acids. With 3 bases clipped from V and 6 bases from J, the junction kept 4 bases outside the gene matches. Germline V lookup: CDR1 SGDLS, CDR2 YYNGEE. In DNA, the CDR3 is TGTGCCAGCAGCGCAAGTAGCGGGAGGGATACGCAGTATTTT. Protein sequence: CASSASSGRDTQYF.

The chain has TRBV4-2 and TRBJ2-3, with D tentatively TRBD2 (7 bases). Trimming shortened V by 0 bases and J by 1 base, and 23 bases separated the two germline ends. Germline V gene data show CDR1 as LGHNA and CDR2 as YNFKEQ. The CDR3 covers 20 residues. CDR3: CASSQDYNGGGGSRTDTQYF. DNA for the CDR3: TGTGCCAGCAGCCAAGATTACAATGGTGGGGGGGGCTCCCGCACAGATACGCAGTATTTT.

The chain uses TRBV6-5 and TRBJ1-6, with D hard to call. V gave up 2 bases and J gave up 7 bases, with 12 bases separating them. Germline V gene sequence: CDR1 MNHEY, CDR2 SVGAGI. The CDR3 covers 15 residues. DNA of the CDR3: TGTGCCAGCAGTTACGATGCAGGAGGAAATTCACCCCTCCACTTT. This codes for CASSYDAGGNSPLHF.

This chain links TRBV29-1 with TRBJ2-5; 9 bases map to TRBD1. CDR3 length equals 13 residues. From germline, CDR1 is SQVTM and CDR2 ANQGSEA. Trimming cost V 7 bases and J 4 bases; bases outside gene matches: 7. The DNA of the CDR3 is TGCAGCGCCCGGGACAGGGTCGCAGAGACCCAGTACTTC. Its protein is CSARDRVAETQYF.

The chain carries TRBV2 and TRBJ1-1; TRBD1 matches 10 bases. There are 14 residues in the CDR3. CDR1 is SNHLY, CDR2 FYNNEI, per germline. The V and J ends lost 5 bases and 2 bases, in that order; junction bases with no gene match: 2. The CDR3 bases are TGTGCCAGCAGTCGACAGGGGGCAAACACTGAAGCTTTCTTT. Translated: CASSRQGANTEAFF. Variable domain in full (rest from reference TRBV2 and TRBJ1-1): EPEVTQTPSHQVTQMGQEVILRCVPISNHLYFYWYRQILGQKVEFLVSFYNNEISEKSEIFDDQFSVERPDGSNFTLKIRSTKLEDSAMYFCASSRQGANTEAFFGQGTRLTVV.

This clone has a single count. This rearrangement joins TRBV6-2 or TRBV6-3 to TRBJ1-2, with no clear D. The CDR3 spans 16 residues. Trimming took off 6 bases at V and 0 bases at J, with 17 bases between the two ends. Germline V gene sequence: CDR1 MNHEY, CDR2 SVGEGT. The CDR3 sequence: CASSPNPQTANYGYTF. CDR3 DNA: TGTGCCAGCAGCCCTAACCCTCAAACAGCTAACTATGGCTACACCTTC.

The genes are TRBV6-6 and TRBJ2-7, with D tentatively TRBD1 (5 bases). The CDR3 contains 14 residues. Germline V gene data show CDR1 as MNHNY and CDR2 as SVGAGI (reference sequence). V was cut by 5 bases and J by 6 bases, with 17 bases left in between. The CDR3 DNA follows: TGTGCCAGCAGTCCCAGGGTACCGGTGCGCGAGCAGTACTTC. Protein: CASSPRVPVREQYF.

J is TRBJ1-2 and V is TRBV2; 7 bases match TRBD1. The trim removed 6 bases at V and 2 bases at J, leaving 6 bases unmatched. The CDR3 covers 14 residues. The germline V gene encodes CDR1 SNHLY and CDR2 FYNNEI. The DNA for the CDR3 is TGTGCCAGCAGCCGGGACAGAAACAACTATGGCTACACCTTC. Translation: CASSRDRNNYGYTF.

The CDR3 sequence is CASSRTSSTDTQYF. CDR3 in DNA: TGTGCCAGCAGCCGGACTTCTAGCACAGATACGCAGTATTTT. The J gene is TRBJ2-3, the V gene TRBV7-9; the D gene is possibly TRBD2 (5 bases). Trimming stripped 5 bases from V and 0 bases from J, with 9 bases between. Germline V gene data show CDR1 as SEHNR and CDR2 as FQNEAQ (reference sequence). This CDR3 spans 14 amino acids. Full variable domain (outside the CDR3, taken from reference TRBV7-9 and TRBJ2-3): DTGVSQNPRHKITKRGQNVTFRCDPISEHNRLYWYRQTLGQGPEFLTYFQNEAQLEKSRLLSDRFSAERPKGSFSTLEIQRTEQGDSAMYLCASSRTSSTDTQYFGPGTRLTVL.

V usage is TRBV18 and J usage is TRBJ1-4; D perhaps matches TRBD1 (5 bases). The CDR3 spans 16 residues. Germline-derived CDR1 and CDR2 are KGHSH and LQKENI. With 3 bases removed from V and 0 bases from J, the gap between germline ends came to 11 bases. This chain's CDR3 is CASSPQGIATNEKLFF. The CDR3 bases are TGTGCCAGCTCACCGCAGGGAATTGCAACTAATGAAAAACTGTTTTTT.

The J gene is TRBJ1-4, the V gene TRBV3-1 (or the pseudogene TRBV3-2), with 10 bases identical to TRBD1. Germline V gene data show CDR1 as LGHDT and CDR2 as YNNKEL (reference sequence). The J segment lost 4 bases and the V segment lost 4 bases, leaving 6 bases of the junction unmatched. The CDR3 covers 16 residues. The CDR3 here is CASSLRQGAGNEKLFF. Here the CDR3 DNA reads TGTGCCAGCAGCCTACGACAGGGGGCGGGTAATGAAAAACTGTTTTTT.

CDR3 sequence: CASSPGNNSPLHF. The CDR3 DNA follows: TGTGCCAGCAGCCCAGGAAACAATTCACCCCTCCACTTT. The chain carries TRBV7-3 and TRBJ1-6, with D unclear. This CDR3 has 13 residues. Germline CDR1 SGHTA, CDR2 FQGTGA. V lost 5 bases, J lost 7 bases, and 9 bases lay in between.

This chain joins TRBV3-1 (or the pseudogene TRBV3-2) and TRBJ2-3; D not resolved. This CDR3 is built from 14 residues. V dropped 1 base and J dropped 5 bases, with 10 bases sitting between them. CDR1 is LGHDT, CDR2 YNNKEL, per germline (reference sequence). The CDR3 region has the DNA TGTGCCAGCAGCCAAGGACATGATGGAGATACGCAGTATTTT. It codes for CASSQGHDGDTQYF.

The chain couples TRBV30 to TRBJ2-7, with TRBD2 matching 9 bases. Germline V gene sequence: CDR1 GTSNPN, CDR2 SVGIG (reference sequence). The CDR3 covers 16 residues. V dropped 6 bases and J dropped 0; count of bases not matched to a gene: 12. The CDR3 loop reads CACGTSRASSSYEQYF. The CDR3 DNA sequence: TGTGCCTGCGGGACTAGCCGGGCTTCGAGCTCCTACGAGCAGTACTTC.

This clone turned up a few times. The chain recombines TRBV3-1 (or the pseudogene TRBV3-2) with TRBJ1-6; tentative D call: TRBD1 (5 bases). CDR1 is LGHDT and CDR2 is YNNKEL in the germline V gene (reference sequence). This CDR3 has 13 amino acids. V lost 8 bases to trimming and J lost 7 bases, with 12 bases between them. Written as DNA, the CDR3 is TGTGCCAGCGGAGGGACGGAGAATTCACCCCTCCACTTT. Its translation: CASGGTENSPLHF.

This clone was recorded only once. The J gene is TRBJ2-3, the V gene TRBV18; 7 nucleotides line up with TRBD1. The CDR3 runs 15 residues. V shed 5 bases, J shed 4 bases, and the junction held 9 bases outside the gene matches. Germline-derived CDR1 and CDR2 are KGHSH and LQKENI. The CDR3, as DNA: TGTGCCAGCTCAGCCGACAGGGTCGGCGCAGATACGCAGTATTTT. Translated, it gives CASSADRVGADTQYF.

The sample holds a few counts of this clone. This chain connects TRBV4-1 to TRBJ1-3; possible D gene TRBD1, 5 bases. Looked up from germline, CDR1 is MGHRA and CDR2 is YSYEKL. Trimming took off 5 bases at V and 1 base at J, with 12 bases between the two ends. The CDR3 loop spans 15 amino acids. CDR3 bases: TGCGCCAGCAGCTCATACTCAGGGTCTGGAAACACCATATATTTT. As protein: CASSSYSGSGNTIYF.

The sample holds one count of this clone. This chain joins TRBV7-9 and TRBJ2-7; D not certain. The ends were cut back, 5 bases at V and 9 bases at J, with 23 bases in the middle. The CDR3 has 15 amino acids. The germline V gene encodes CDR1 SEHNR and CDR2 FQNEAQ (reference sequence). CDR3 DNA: TGTGCCAGCAGCCCGCGGCCCGCGCAGACCCGGTGGCAGTACTTC. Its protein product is CASSPRPAQTRWQYF.

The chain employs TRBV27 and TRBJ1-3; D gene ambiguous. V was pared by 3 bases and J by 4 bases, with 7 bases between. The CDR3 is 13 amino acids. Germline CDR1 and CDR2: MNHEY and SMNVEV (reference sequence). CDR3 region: CASSLSLGNTIYF. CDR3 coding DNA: TGTGCCAGCAGTTTGTCTCTAGGAAACACCATATATTTT.

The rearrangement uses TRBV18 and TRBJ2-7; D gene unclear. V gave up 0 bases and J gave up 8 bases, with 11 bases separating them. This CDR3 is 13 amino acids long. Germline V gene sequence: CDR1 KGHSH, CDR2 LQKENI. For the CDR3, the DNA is TGTGCCAGCTCACCACCGGCCCGGGTACAGCAGTACTTC. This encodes CASSPPARVQQYF.